Listed below are T cell receptor beta chains from one sample, sequenced in a study of blood T cell repertoires in COVID-19. Method: immunoSEQ multiplex PCR; TCRdb's copy keeps in-frame clones and lacks some. The sample holds roughly 70,000 clones; around 92% are singletons and the top ten take around 14%. The sample was peripheral blood. All receptors derive from a human donor with active COVID-19. The donor label of this sample is uncertain. CDR3s include the opening cysteine and the closing phenylalanine or tryptophan. The D gene is left open where the match is weak. Size values are once, few and many counts, or a class for expanded clones, and some rows have none.

TRBD2	TRBJ2-1	-	TRBV7-2	CASSLDTGLAYEQFF	TGTGCCAGCAGCTTAGATACGGGACTAGCCTATGAGCAGTTCTTC
TRBD2	TRBJ2-1	-	TRBV7-9	CASSPSAGGSSYNEQFF	TGTGCCAGCAGCCCATCGGCGGGCGGGAGTTCCTACAATGAGCAGTTCTTC
-	TRBJ2-5	-	TRBV9	CASSVPGPGETQYF	TGTGCCAGCAGCGTCCCTGGTCCGGGGGAGACCCAGTACTTC
TRBD1	TRBJ1-4	-	TRBV10-3	CAIREGQENEKLFF	TGTGCCATCAGGGAGGGACAGGAAAATGAAAAACTGTTTTTT
TRBD2	TRBJ2-5	once	TRBV18	CASSRLAGGEETQYF	TGTGCCAGCTCGCGACTAGCGGGAGGAGAAGAGACCCAGTACTTC
TRBD1	TRBJ1-1	-	TRBV14	CASSLFFGQGAGMNTEAFF	TGTGCCAGCAGCCTCTTCTTTGGACAGGGGGCCGGCATGAACACTGAAGCTTTCTTT
-	TRBJ2-7	-	TRBV5-6	CASSDGQTYEQYF	TGTGCCAGCAGCGATGGACAGACCTACGAGCAGTACTTC
TRBD1	TRBJ2-1	-	TRBV5-1	CASSPGTGTYNEQFF	TGCGCCAGCAGCCCCGGGACAGGCACCTACAATGAGCAGTTCTTC
TRBD1	TRBJ1-2	-	TRBV6-5	CASSSETGAGYGYTF	TGTGCCAGCAGTTCCGAAACAGGGGCGGGCTATGGCTACACCTTC
TRBD1	TRBJ1-5	-	TRBV19	CASSKTGDNQPQHF	TGTGCCAGTAGTAAGACAGGGGACAATCAGCCCCAGCATTTT
TRBD1	TRBJ1-6	-	TRBV28	CASTSLGTVLNSPLHF	TGTGCCAGCACCAGTTTGGGGACAGTACTGAATTCACCCCTCCACTTT
-	TRBJ1-5	-	TRBV19	CASSNGRGLQPQHF	TGTGCCAGCTCTAACGGACGGGGGTTACAGCCCCAGCATTTT
TRBD1	TRBJ2-7	-	TRBV6-6	CASSPGQGTYEQYF	TGTGCCAGCAGTCCGGGACAGGGAACCTACGAGCAGTACTTC
-	TRBJ2-1	-	TRBV6-2/TRBV6-3	CASSRLKAYRNEQFF	TGTGCCAGCAGTCGATTGAAAGCGTATAGGAATGAGCAGTTCTTC
TRBD2	TRBJ2-3	-	TRBV11-2	CASSFRLAADTQYF	TGTGCCAGCAGCTTCAGACTAGCCGCGGATACGCAGTATTTT
TRBD2	TRBJ2-5	-	TRBV2	CASRKREGFQETQYF	TGTGCCAGCAGAAAGCGGGAGGGGTTTCAAGAGACCCAGTACTTC
-	TRBJ2-7	once	TRBV7-3	CASSPDTGSSYEQYF	TGTGCCAGCAGCCCAGACACAGGCTCCTCCTACGAGCAGTACTTC
TRBD2	TRBJ2-5	-	TRBV11-3	CASSPDSGRARETQYF	TGTGCCAGCAGCCCCGACAGCGGGAGGGCCCGAGAGACCCAGTACTTC
TRBD1	TRBJ2-1	-	TRBV24-1	CATSDPGQGSSYNEQFF	TGTGCCACCAGTGACCCCGGACAGGGGAGCTCCTACAATGAGCAGTTCTTC
-	TRBJ2-1	-	TRBV6-5	CASARGLPYNEQFF	TGTGCCAGCGCGCGTGGGCTCCCCTACAATGAGCAGTTCTTC
TRBD2	TRBJ2-7	-	TRBV9	CASSASGLNYEQYF	TGTGCCAGCAGCGCTAGCGGGTTAAACTACGAGCAGTACTTC
-	TRBJ1-1	-	TRBV12-3/TRBV12-4	CASSSRQRYEAFF	TGTGCCAGCAGTTCCCGACAGAGATATGAAGCTTTCTTT
-	TRBJ1-5	-	TRBV21-1	CASGGQSGNQPQHF	TGTGCCAGCGGGGGACAGAGCGGCAATCAGCCCCAGCATTTT
-	TRBJ2-1	-	TRBV7-2	CASSPPGGLSYNEQFF	TGTGCCAGCAGTCCCCCCGGGGGTTTGTCCTACAATGAGCAGTTCTTC
-	TRBJ2-7	-	TRBV18	CARRQYSYEQYF	TGTGCCAGGCGACAGTATTCCTACGAGCAGTACTTC
TRBD1	TRBJ2-1	once	TRBV11-1	CASSSQGVSYNEQFF	TGTGCCAGCAGCTCCCAGGGGGTCTCCTACAATGAGCAGTTCTTC
-	TRBJ2-5	-	TRBV7-9	CASTPGLGGRETQYF	TGTGCCAGCACTCCCGGTTTGGGGGGAAGGGAGACCCAGTACTTC
-	TRBJ2-1	-	TRBV11-2	CASRIDNEQFF	TGTGCCTCCAGGATAGACAATGAGCAGTTCTTC
TRBD1	TRBJ2-7	-	TRBV10-1	CASSESGTGLGEQYF	TGCGCCAGCAGTGAGTCCGGGACAGGGCTTGGCGAGCAGTACTTC
-	TRBJ1-3	few	TRBV14	CASSHWPGNTIYF	TGTGCCAGCAGCCACTGGCCGGGAAACACCATATATTTT
TRBD1	TRBJ2-5	-	TRBV5-5	CASSFRTGGLETQYF	TGTGCCAGCAGCTTCAGGACAGGGGGGCTGGAGACCCAGTACTTC
TRBD1	TRBJ2-7	-	TRBV6-5	CASRKPGQGFYEQYF	TGTGCCAGCAGAAAACCGGGACAGGGCTTCTACGAGCAGTACTTC
-	TRBJ1-1	-	TRBV12-3/TRBV12-4	CASRNTEAFF	TGTGCCAGCCGGAACACTGAAGCTTTCTTT
TRBD2	TRBJ2-2	-	TRBV19	CASSNSLGGRTTGELFF	TGTGCCAGTAGTAATTCCCTGGGCGGGAGGACCACCGGGGAGCTGTTTTTT
-	TRBJ2-2	-	TRBV24-1	CATSDSLRELFF	TGTGCCACCAGTGACTCTCTCCGGGAGCTGTTTTTT
TRBD1	TRBJ1-5	-	TRBV28	CASSLTRQGLSNQPQHF	TGTGCCAGCAGTTTGACTCGACAGGGCCTTAGCAATCAGCCCCAGCATTTT
TRBD2	TRBJ2-3	-	TRBV7-3	CASSRTPTSGRAEADTQYF	TGTGCCAGCAGCCGCACGCCGACTAGCGGGAGGGCCGAGGCAGATACGCAGTATTTT
TRBD1	TRBJ1-2	-	TRBV29-1	CSVDAEGAYGYTF	TGCAGCGTTGACGCAGAGGGGGCGTACGGCTACACCTTC
TRBD1	TRBJ1-3	-	TRBV19	CASRRTGNSGNTIYF	TGTGCCAGTAGGAGGACAGGGAACTCTGGAAACACCATATATTTT
-	TRBJ2-1	-	TRBV24-1	CATSDPGNEQFF	TGTGCCACCAGTGATCCCGGCAATGAGCAGTTCTTC
-	TRBJ1-3	-	TRBV7-2	CASSPDWSSGNTIYF	TGTGCCAGCAGCCCAGACTGGTCCTCTGGAAACACCATATATTTT
-	TRBJ2-3	-	TRBV9	CASSVEATVPTDTQYF	TGTGCCAGCAGCGTAGAAGCGACTGTCCCCACAGATACGCAGTATTTT
-	TRBJ1-2	-	TRBV30	CAWSVLKYRLRGHYGYTF	TGTGCCTGGAGTGTACTGAAGTATCGACTTCGAGGTCACTATGGCTACACCTTC